The 10 T cell receptor beta chains below all came from one sample that was sequenced in a study of blood T cell repertoires in COVID-19. The method was immunoSEQ multiplex PCR; TCRdb's version includes in-frame clones alone and lacks a portion of them. The sample includes 250,000 to 400,000 clones, 90% of them seen just once. The specimen sequenced was peripheral blood. Every receptor here comes from a woman in her twenties or thirties with COVID-19, enrolled during active disease.

The gene calls are TRBV7-2 and TRBJ1-1; TRBD1 is a possible D gene (6 bases). The CDR3 covers 15 residues. Trimming took 5 bases from V and 3 from J, leaving 16 bases between them. The germline V gene encodes CDR1 SGHTA and CDR2 FQGNSA. The CDR3 loop reads CASSTGTYGDTEAFF. CDR3 nucleotides: TGTGCCAGCAGCACAGGGACGTATGGGGACACTGAAGCTTTCTTT.

V and J are TRBV10-3 and TRBJ1-5, with D tentatively TRBD1 (5 bases). There are 14 residues in the CDR3. CDR1 and CDR2 (germline): ENHRY, SYGVKD. With 4 bases removed from V and 2 bases from J, the gap between germline ends came to 9 bases. CDR3 region: CAISGGDGNQPQHF. The CDR3 coding sequence is TGTGCCATCAGTGGGGGGGACGGCAATCAGCCCCAGCATTTT.

V is TRBV7-9 and J is TRBJ2-2, with 10 bases that match TRBD2. The CDR3 has 15 amino acids. The ends lost 3 bases at V and 6 bases at J; junction bases unmatched: 4. Per germline, CDR1 SEHNR and CDR2 FQNEAQ (reference sequence). The CDR3 loop reads CASSFLAGVSGELFF. As DNA, the CDR3 is TGTGCCAGCAGCTTTCTAGCGGGAGTCTCCGGGGAGCTGTTTTTT.

The rearrangement joins TRBV19 to TRBJ2-3; 12 bases fit TRBD2. The CDR3 spans 16 residues. V was clipped by 6 bases and J by 2 bases; unmatched bases: 6. Looked up from germline, CDR1 is LNHDA and CDR2 is SQIVND (reference sequence). The CDR3: CASSKLAGGHTDTQYF. The CDR3 DNA is TGTGCCAGTAGCAAACTAGCGGGAGGCCACACAGATACGCAGTATTTT.

This clone showed up just once. V and J are TRBV19 and TRBJ1-1; D not resolved. This CDR3 is built from 14 residues. V dropped 3 bases and J dropped 4 bases, with 12 bases sitting between them. The germline CDR1 and CDR2 sequences are LNHDA and SQIVND (reference sequence). The CDR3 DNA sequence: TGTGCCAGTAGTATCGGGGTGTTTACCACTGAAGCTTTCTTT. Protein sequence: CASSIGVFTTEAFF.

The chain recombines TRBV10-3 with TRBJ2-7, with D possibly TRBD2 on 5 matching bases. Germline V gives CDR1 ENHRY, CDR2 SYGVKD. The CDR3 extends over 13 amino acids. V was pared by 3 bases and J by 3 bases, with 9 bases between. The CDR3 sequence is CAISEGRDYEQYF. The DNA of the CDR3 is TGTGCCATCAGTGAAGGGAGAGACTACGAGCAGTACTTC.

The J gene is TRBJ1-3, the V gene TRBV25-1; D is perhaps TRBD1 (6 bases). Trimming stripped 3 bases from V and 8 bases from J, with 8 bases between. The CDR3 spans 12 residues. Germline V gene sequence: CDR1 MGHDK, CDR2 SYGVNS. CDR3 in amino acids: CASSDRGDTIYF. The CDR3 bases are TGTGCCAGCAGTGACAGGGGAGACACCATATATTTT.

The chain carries TRBV7-7 and TRBJ1-1; D gene uncertain. Trimming pared 5 bases from V and 1 base from J, leaving 8 bases between. This CDR3 is 13 amino acids long. The germline V gene encodes CDR1 SSHAT and CDR2 FNYEAQ (reference sequence). The CDR3 nucleotides read TGTGCCAGCAGCCCCCAGGCGAACACTGAAGCTTTCTTT. The encoded protein is CASSPQANTEAFF.

The chain couples TRBV5-1 to TRBJ2-7; the D gene is possibly TRBD1 (5 bases). V was shortened by 0 bases and J by 3 bases, with 13 bases between the two germline ends. The germline gives CDR1 SGHRS, CDR2 YFSETQ. CDR3 length: 15 residues. CDR3 sequence reads: CASSLDSSRVYEQYF. In DNA form, the CDR3 reads TGCGCCAGCAGCTTGGATTCTTCCAGGGTCTACGAGCAGTACTTC. The whole variable domain, remainder taken from reference TRBV5-1 and TRBJ2-7, is KAGVTQTPRYLIKTRGQQVTLSCSPISGHRSVSWYQQTPGQGLQFLFEYFSETQRNKGNFPGRFSGRQFSNSRSEMNVSTLELGDSALYLCASSLDSSRVYEQYFGPGTRLTVT.

The chain couples TRBV5-1 to TRBJ1-1; 7 bases map to TRBD1. Trimming cost V 6 bases and J 3 bases; bases outside gene matches: 5. The CDR3 spans 13 residues. The germline CDR1 and CDR2 sequences are SGHRS and YFSETQ. The CDR3 DNA reads TGCGCCAGCAACGTCGACAGGGACACTGAAGCTTTCTTT. Residues: CASNVDRDTEAFF. The variable domain in full, with the rest retrieved from reference TRBV5-1 and TRBJ1-1, is KAGVTQTPRYLIKTRGQQVTLSCSPISGHRSVSWYQQTPGQGLQFLFEYFSETQRNKGNFPGRFSGRQFSNSRSEMNVSTLELGDSALYLCASNVDRDTEAFFGQGTRLTVV.